These 19 T cell receptor beta chains originate from one sample sequenced in a study of T cell responses to AZD1222 COVID-19 vaccine. Method: immunoSEQ multiplex PCR; TCRdb's copy keeps in-frame clones and lacks some. The profile shows about 200,000 clones, 80% to 95% of them singletons. This sample comprised peripheral blood, obtained 28 days after the second AZD1222 dose. These receptor sequences come from an adult who received the AZD1222 COVID-19 vaccine.

The gene calls are TRBV3-1 (or the pseudogene TRBV3-2) and TRBJ2-7; 8 bases line up with TRBD1. The germline CDR1 and CDR2 sequences are LGHDT and YNNKEL (reference sequence). The V segment lost 0 bases and the J segment 3 bases; nucleotides outside the gene matches: 1. The CDR3 spans 14 residues. In nucleotides, the CDR3 is TGTGCCAGCAGCCAAGACGGGACAGGCTACGAGCAGTACTTC. Translated: CASSQDGTGYEQYF.

The rearrangement links TRBV7-2 to TRBJ1-4, with no clear D. Germline V gene sequence: CDR1 SGHTA, CDR2 FQGNSA. The CDR3 extends over 14 amino acids. V was trimmed by 1 base and J by 7 bases, leaving 10 bases between them. CDR3 DNA sequence: TGTGCCAGCAGCTTAGACTTCGGACGTGAAAAACTGTTTTTT. The encoded protein is CASSLDFGREKLFF.

V is TRBV7-8 and J is TRBJ1-1; D unresolved. Per germline, CDR1 SGHVS and CDR2 FQNEAQ. V was shortened by 5 bases and J by 5 bases, with 9 bases between the two germline ends. There are 12 residues in the CDR3. The CDR3 DNA follows: TGTGCCAGCAGCCGGTCCCTTACTGAAGCTTTCTTT. Translation: CASSRSLTEAFF.

V and J are TRBV5-1 and TRBJ2-1; D perhaps matches TRBD2 (7 bases). This CDR3 has 14 residues. The V gene's germline CDR1 is SGHRS and CDR2 YFSETQ. The V and J ends lost 1 base and 7 bases respectively, with 12 bases between them. CDR3 residues: CASSLTGGRNEQFF. In DNA form, the CDR3 reads TGCGCCAGCAGCTTGACGGGGGGCAGGAATGAGCAGTTCTTC.

The J gene is TRBJ1-1, the V gene TRBV10-2; the D gene is possibly TRBD1 (6 bases). V was cut by 8 bases and J by 4 bases, with 14 bases left in between. CDR1 and CDR2 from the germline V gene are WSHSY and SAAADI. The CDR3 contains 13 residues. CDR3 region: CASGMGRGTEAFF. Written as DNA, the CDR3 is TGCGCCAGCGGGATGGGCAGGGGCACTGAAGCTTTCTTT.

The chain carries TRBV14 and TRBJ1-1; TRBD1 aligns across 11 bases. From germline, CDR1 is SGHDN and CDR2 FVKESK. The CDR3 consists of 15 residues. V dropped 3 bases and J dropped 7; count of bases not matched to a gene: 7. DNA for the CDR3: TGTGCCAGCAGCCAGCTAGGGACAGGGGGATTTGAAGCTTTCTTT. This translates into CASSQLGTGGFEAFF.

This sequence joins TRBV18 and TRBJ2-7, with 10 bases lining up with TRBD1. This CDR3 contains 14 residues. The ends lost 3 bases at V and 7 bases at J; junction bases unmatched: 6. From germline, CDR1 is KGHSH and CDR2 LQKENI. The chain's CDR3 is CASSPRGQGGEQYF. The CDR3 nucleotides read TGTGCCAGCTCACCCCGCGGACAGGGGGGAGAGCAGTACTTC.

V gene TRBV5-8 combines with J gene TRBJ1-5; D possibly corresponds to TRBD1 (6 bases). There are 15 residues in the CDR3. Germline V gene lookup returns CDR1 SGHTS and CDR2 YDEGEE. V shed 2 bases and J shed 4 bases, with 13 bases lying between them. The CDR3 bases are TGTGCCAGCAGCTTTACCGACAGGTATAATCAGCCCCAGCATTTT. It is translated as CASSFTDRYNQPQHF.

The rearrangement links TRBV18 to TRBJ2-7, with D unresolved. The germline gives CDR1 KGHSH, CDR2 LQKENI. V was cut by 6 bases and J by 3 bases, with 12 bases left in between. This CDR3 has 13 amino acids. The CDR3 DNA sequence: TGTGCCAGCTCCTCCTCCCCGGGCTACGAGCAGTACTTC. Encoded protein: CASSSSPGYEQYF. Full variable domain (outside the CDR3, taken from reference TRBV18 and TRBJ2-7): NAGVMQNPRHLVRRRGQEARLRCSPMKGHSHVYWYRQLPEEGLKFMVYLQKENIIDESGMPKERFSAEFPKEGPSILRIQQVVRGDSAAYFCASSSSPGYEQYFGPGTRLTVT.

The V and J genes are TRBV7-7 and TRBJ2-2; D could derive from TRBD1 or TRBD2 (5 bases each). The V end lost 5 bases, the J end lost 3 bases, and 13 bases lay between the germline ends. CDR3 size: 15 residues. Germline CDR1 SSHAT, CDR2 FNYEAQ (reference sequence). CDR3 loop: CASSLGDHYTGELFF. DNA for the CDR3: TGTGCCAGCAGCCTAGGGGACCACTACACCGGGGAGCTGTTTTTT.

The chain uses TRBV11-2 and TRBJ2-5, with TRBD2 identical over 10 bases. The germline V gene encodes CDR1 SGHAT and CDR2 FQNNGV. This CDR3 spans 17 amino acids. Trimming at V came to 3 bases and at J to 0 bases, leaving 7 bases not matched to a gene. The CDR3 nucleotides are TGTGCCAGCAGCTTTCCCGGACTAGCGGTGTACCAAGAGACCCAGTACTTC. This gives the protein CASSFPGLAVYQETQYF.

V gene TRBV24-1 combines with J gene TRBJ1-2; D remains unclear. Germline V gene sequence: CDR1 KGHDR, CDR2 SFDVKD. The CDR3 is made up of 13 amino acids. V was pared by 3 bases and J by 7 bases, with 11 bases between. The CDR3 loop reads CATSDLRYGGYTF. CDR3 sequence (DNA): TGTGCCACCAGTGATCTCAGGTATGGTGGCTACACCTTC.

The V gene is TRBV25-1, the J gene TRBJ2-7; TRBD1 agrees at 10 bases. The V and J ends lost 3 bases and 7 bases, in that order; junction bases with no gene match: 3. The CDR3 covers 13 residues. Germline CDR1 and CDR2: MGHDK and SYGVNS. CDR3 nucleotide sequence: TGTGCCAGCAGTGAGGGACAGGGGAATGAGCAGTACTTC. Residues: CASSEGQGNEQYF.

This chain uses TRBV28 with TRBJ1-1, with D maybe TRBD1 (5 bases). Germline CDR1 and CDR2: MDHEN and SYDVKM. This CDR3 comprises 13 residues. V was trimmed by 6 bases and J by 7 bases, leaving 15 bases between them. The CDR3 region has the DNA TGTGCCAGCAGACCCGGAGGGGACCGTGAAGCTTTCTTT. This translates into CASRPGGDREAFF.

CDR3 sequence reads: CASSSWTGGGLNEQFF. CDR3 coding DNA: TGTGCCAGCAGTTCGTGGACAGGGGGCGGCCTCAATGAGCAGTTCTTC. The J gene is TRBJ2-1, the V gene TRBV27, with TRBD1 identical over 11 bases. Germline loops: CDR1 MNHEY, CDR2 SMNVEV (reference sequence). Trimming cost V 4 bases and J 6 bases; bases outside gene matches: 8. The CDR3 sequence is 16 residues long.

V is TRBV5-5 and J is TRBJ1-2; a possible D gene is TRBD1 (6 bases). V was pared by 3 bases and J by 7 bases, with 25 bases between. This CDR3 has 17 residues. The germline CDR1 and CDR2 sequences are SGHKS and YYEKEE (reference sequence). Written as DNA, the CDR3 is TGTGCCAGCAGCTCCGGGCGTCCCGACAGGCCGGGGGTTGGCTACACCTTC. Amino acid sequence: CASSSGRPDRPGVGYTF. Combining the CDR3 with reference TRBV5-5 and TRBJ1-2 gives the whole variable domain DAGVTQSPTHLIKTRGQQVTLRCSPISGHKSVSWYQQVLGQGPQFIFQYYEKEERGRGNFPDRFSARQFPNYSSELNVNALLLGDSALYLCASSSGRPDRPGVGYTFGSGTRLTVV.

The chain employs TRBV5-1 and TRBJ2-2; no firm D call. The CDR3 totals 14 residues. Germline V lookup: CDR1 SGHRS, CDR2 YFSETQ. V shed 1 base and J shed 6 bases, with 10 bases lying between them. For the CDR3, the DNA is TGCGCCAGCAGCTTGTTCATAGGGTCCGGGGAGCTGTTTTTT. Translating it yields CASSLFIGSGELFF.

The J gene is TRBJ2-3, the V gene TRBV10-1; possibly TRBD2 for D (6 bases). CDR1 is WNHNN and CDR2 is SYGVQD in the germline V gene (reference sequence). The CDR3 is made up of 15 amino acids. V was shortened by 6 bases and J by 2 bases, with 15 bases between the two germline ends. CDR3 in DNA: TGCGCCAGCAGGCCCCGGGGGAACATCACAGATACGCAGTATTTT. Translated: CASRPRGNITDTQYF.

The V and J genes are TRBV5-8 and TRBJ1-5, with D uncertain. The CDR3 extends over 14 amino acids. With 1 base removed from V and 7 bases from J, the gap between germline ends came to 12 bases. CDR1 and CDR2 from the germline V gene are SGHTS and YDEGEE. This CDR3 reads CASSLYGQGQPQHF. The DNA for the CDR3 is TGTGCCAGCAGCTTGTATGGGCAAGGGCAGCCCCAGCATTTT.